A selection of T cell receptor beta chains follows, all from one sample in a study of cytomegalovirus exposure and HLA in healthy donors. The data were produced by immunoSEQ multiplex PCR, yet TCRdb's version contains in-frame clones alone and is incomplete. Counted here are around 99,000 clones, 77% occurring once; the ten biggest clones make up more than 4%. Sequencing was carried out using PBMCs. The receptors come from a male donor in good health and CMV-seronegative. Each CDR3 is given with its conserved first and last residue. Fields, in order: V gene, J gene, clone size, D gene, CDR3 protein, CDR3 DNA. D genes are given only for firm matches. Clone size, where shown, is once, few, many, or a class for clones that have expanded.

>TRBV7-7|TRBJ2-7|NA|NA
CASSPGTHSYEQYF
TGTGCCAGCAGCCCCGGGACACACTCCTACGAGCAGTACTTC
>TRBV7-6|TRBJ1-1|NA|NA
CASSQGTGENTEAFF
TGTGCCAGCAGCCAAGGGACGGGGGAGAACACTGAAGCTTTCTTT
>TRBV27|TRBJ1-1|NA|NA
CASSAMGTPNTEAFF
TGTGCCAGCAGTGCCATGGGGACACCGAACACTGAGGCTTTCTTT
>TRBV30|TRBJ2-3|few|TRBD1
CAWSVTGFGYTQYF
TGTGCCTGGAGTGTGACAGGGTTTGGTTATACGCAGTATTTT
>TRBV5-1|TRBJ2-1|NA|TRBD2
CASRSGRAPGNEQFF
TGCGCCAGCAGGAGCGGGAGGGCCCCGGGAAATGAGCAGTTCTTC
>TRBV2|TRBJ2-7|few|NA
CASRESRVGEQYF
TGTGCCAGCAGGGAGAGCAGGGTAGGCGAGCAGTACTTC
>TRBV6-4|TRBJ2-3|few|TRBD2
CASSDGGSHSTDTQYF
TGTGCCAGCAGTGACGGCGGGAGCCATTCCACAGATACGCAGTATTTT
>TRBV30|TRBJ1-5|NA|NA
CAWSVPDSRGNQPQHF
TGTGCCTGGAGTGTACCGGACAGTCGGGGCAATCAGCCCCAGCATTTT
>TRBV30|TRBJ2-3|NA|TRBD2
CAWTLAGTDTQYF
TGTGCCTGGACCCTAGCGGGGACAGATACGCAGTATTTT
>TRBV6-5|TRBJ2-7|NA|NA
CASRHRESHEQYF
TGTGCCAGCAGACACAGGGAGTCCCACGAGCAGTACTTC
>TRBV20-1|TRBJ2-3|NA|TRBD2
CSAGGGPGQYF
TGCAGTGCTGGCGGGGGGCCAGGGCAGTATTTT
>TRBV19|TRBJ2-7|NA|NA
CASSIGRGYEQYF
TGTGCCAGTAGTATCGGTAGGGGCTACGAGCAGTACTTC
>TRBV6-6|TRBJ2-7|NA|TRBD1
CASSFRDRGDEQYF
TGTGCCAGCAGTTTCCGGGACAGGGGGGACGAGCAGTACTTC
>TRBV5-4|TRBJ1-2|NA|TRBD1
CASRTGTDNYGYTF
TGTGCCAGCAGAACCGGGACAGACAACTATGGCTACACCTTC
>TRBV6-1|TRBJ2-7|NA|NA
CASSEWQGTYEQYF
TGTGCCAGCAGTGAATGGCAGGGGACCTACGAGCAGTACTTC
>TRBV15|TRBJ1-5|NA|TRBD1
CATSTRTGINQPQHF
TGTGCCACCAGCACTCGGACAGGGATCAATCAGCCCCAGCATTTT
>TRBV4-2|TRBJ2-1|NA|NA
CASSPNYSDEQFF
TGTGCCAGCAGCCCAAACTATAGCGATGAGCAGTTCTTC
>TRBV27|TRBJ2-3|NA|TRBD2
CASSSQTSGSANTQYF
TGTGCCAGCAGTTCCCAGACTAGCGGGAGTGCAAATACGCAGTATTTT
>TRBV28|TRBJ2-5|NA|NA
CASSLNREETQYF
TGTGCCAGCAGTTTAAACAGGGAAGAGACCCAGTACTTC
>TRBV11-2|TRBJ2-3|NA|TRBD2
CASSATGTSGPRETDTQYF
TGTGCCAGCAGCGCCACCGGGACTAGCGGCCCAAGGGAGACAGATACGCAGTATTTT
>TRBV7-9|TRBJ1-2|NA|TRBD1
CASSRTGGDGYTF
TGTGCCAGCAGCCGAACAGGGGGAGATGGCTACACCTTC
>TRBV27|TRBJ2-7|NA|TRBD2
CASSSWGGSYEQYF
TGTGCCAGCAGTTCATGGGGCGGGAGCTACGAGCAGTACTTC
>TRBV30|TRBJ1-5|NA|NA
CAWTPGPSGQLQHF
TGTGCCTGGACTCCGGGCCCCTCCGGACAGCTCCAGCATTTT
>TRBV11-3|TRBJ1-1|NA|NA
CASSAGHLNTEAFF
TGTGCCAGCAGCGCCGGACATCTGAACACTGAAGCTTTCTTT
>TRBV5-1|TRBJ2-2|few|TRBD2
CASSFGTSGDTGELFF
TGCGCCAGCAGCTTCGGGACTAGCGGAGACACCGGGGAGCTGTTTTTT
>TRBV30|TRBJ2-6|few|NA
CAWISGRGANVLTF
TGTGCCTGGATTTCTGGGAGAGGGGCCAACGTCCTGACTTTC
>TRBV11-2|TRBJ2-1|few|NA
CASSLDLGLYNEQFF
TGTGCCAGCAGCTTAGACCTGGGACTCTACAATGAGCAGTTCTTC
>TRBV15|TRBJ2-7|few|NA
CATSRERVSSYEQYF
TGTGCCACCAGCAGAGAGAGGGTTAGTTCCTACGAGCAGTACTTC
>TRBV6-6|TRBJ2-7|few|NA
CASSFGGSSYEQYF
TGTGCCAGCAGTTTTGGCGGCAGCTCCTACGAGCAGTACTTC
>TRBV4-2|TRBJ2-7|few|TRBD1
CASSQERDRVSYEQYF
TGTGCCAGCAGCCAAGAACGGGACAGAGTCTCCTACGAGCAGTACTTC
>TRBV5-6|TRBJ2-7|NA|TRBD1
CASSLAGRGLTYEQYF
TGTGCCAGCAGCTTGGCCGGCAGGGGGCTCACCTACGAGCAGTACTTC
>TRBV6-4|TRBJ2-2|few|TRBD1
CASSEGQGAGELFF
TGTGCCAGCAGTGAAGGACAGGGGGCCGGGGAGCTGTTTTTT
>TRBV7-8|TRBJ1-5|NA|NA
CASSLAEGQPQHF
TGTGCCAGCAGCTTAGCGGAGGGACAGCCCCAGCATTTT
>TRBV5-1|TRBJ1-2|NA|NA
CASTVKGANYGYTF
TGCGCCAGCACCGTTAAGGGAGCTAACTATGGCTACACCTTC
>TRBV2|TRBJ2-3|few|TRBD2
CASRPGGLTDTQYF
TGTGCCAGTCGCCCGGGAGGCCTCACAGATACGCAGTATTTT
>TRBV27|TRBJ2-1|NA|TRBD2
CASSSGLAEGNEQFF
TGTGCCAGCAGTTCGGGACTAGCGGAGGGGAATGAGCAGTTCTTC
>TRBV7-2|TRBJ1-3|NA|TRBD1
CASSLDRYSGNTIYF
TGTGCCAGCAGTTTGGACAGGTACTCTGGAAACACCATATATTTT
>TRBV11-2|TRBJ2-1|NA|NA
CASSPFHRRSSYNEQFF
TGTGCCAGCAGCCCTTTCCATCGACGGAGCTCCTACAATGAGCAGTTCTTC
>TRBV2|TRBJ1-3|NA|NA
CASSEIGGFGNTIYF
TGTGCCAGCAGTGAAATCGGGGGTTTCGGAAACACCATATATTTT
>TRBV4-1|TRBJ1-5|NA|TRBD1
CASSRDSRNQPQHF
TGCGCCAGCAGCCGGGACAGCCGCAATCAGCCCCAGCATTTT
>TRBV14|TRBJ2-7|few|NA
CASSQGHRSSYEQYF
TGTGCCAGCAGCCAAGGCCACCGGAGCTCCTACGAGCAGTACTTC
>TRBV28|TRBJ1-4|NA|NA
CASSFPIGGEKLFF
TGTGCCAGCAGTTTCCCGATAGGGGGTGAAAAACTGTTTTTT
>TRBV4-1|TRBJ2-7|NA|TRBD2
CASSQAWASGYEQYF
TGCGCCAGCAGCCAAGCCTGGGCTAGCGGTTACGAGCAGTACTTC
>TRBV10-1|TRBJ1-1|NA|NA
CASSESSAATEAFF
TGCGCCAGCAGTGAGTCGTCAGCGGCGACTGAAGCTTTCTTT
>TRBV5-4|TRBJ2-1|NA|TRBD2
CASSPGTSLGNEQFF
TGTGCCAGCAGCCCTGGGACTAGCTTGGGTAATGAGCAGTTCTTC
>TRBV7-2|TRBJ1-1|once|NA
CASSLDRDTEAFF
TGTGCCAGCAGCTTAGACAGGGACACTGAAGCTTTCTTT
>TRBV15|TRBJ1-1|NA|NA
CATSRDNTGSVPEAFF
TGTGCCACCAGCAGAGATAACACAGGGAGCGTCCCTGAAGCTTTCTTT
>TRBV15|TRBJ1-4|NA|NA
CATSRDSINEKLFF
TGTGCCACCAGCAGAGACAGTATTAATGAAAAACTGTTTTTT
>TRBV29-1|TRBJ2-1|NA|TRBD2
CSVETVAGVGYEQFF
TGCAGCGTTGAAACGGTAGCGGGAGTTGGCTATGAGCAGTTCTTC
>TRBV5-1|TRBJ2-7|NA|NA
CASSFRGTATYEQYF
TGCGCCAGCAGCTTCAGGGGTACGGCCACCTACGAGCAGTACTTC
>TRBV5-1|TRBJ1-2|NA|TRBD1
CASSPDRGHYGYTF
TGCGCCAGCAGCCCGGACAGGGGGCACTATGGCTACACCTTC